The 12 T cell receptor beta chains reported below all come from one sample, sequenced in a study of beta chain features in type 1 diabetes. Study-level findings and limits: There was a moderate but significant shortening of TCRB CDR3s in all four CD4+ subsets of Type 1 diabetes patients.

All of the isolated RNA was reverse transcribed, so expressed TCRB transcripts were sequenced. The data were produced by immunoSEQ multiplex PCR, yet TCRdb's version contains in-frame clones alone and is incomplete. The repertoire includes approximately 170,000 clones, 6.5% to 9.5% of them detected once, and about 1% sits in the top ten. The antigens of these receptors remain unknown. Sequencing input: central memory CD4+ T cells from blood. These receptors came from a woman aged 40 to 50 with type 1 diabetes.

The J gene is TRBJ2-2, the V gene TRBV7-9; maybe TRBD1 (6 bases). Trimming pared 5 bases from V and 0 bases from J, leaving 10 bases between. CDR3 length: 15 residues. The V gene's germline CDR1 is SEHNR and CDR2 FQNEAQ (reference sequence). The CDR3 reads CASSLGQSNTGELFF. The CDR3, as DNA: TGTGCCAGCAGCCTTGGACAGTCGAACACCGGGGAGCTGTTTTTT.

This clone was counted only a few times. The rearrangement joins TRBV7-9 to TRBJ1-1; perhaps TRBD1 as D (5 bases). The CDR3 sequence is 13 residues long. CDR1 is SEHNR and CDR2 is FQNEAQ in the germline V gene (reference sequence). V lost 5 bases, J lost 7 bases, and 14 bases lay in between. CDR3 sequence: CASSQGGFDEAFF. The CDR3 coding sequence is TGTGCCAGCAGCCAGGGAGGGTTTGATGAAGCTTTCTTT.

In its sample, this clone was seen a few times. The chain uses TRBV6-6 and TRBJ1-1; D is possibly TRBD1 (5 bases). In germline, CDR1 is MNHNY, CDR2 SVGAGI (reference sequence). The CDR3 spans 13 residues. The V end was cut by 6 bases, the J end by 1 base, with 9 bases between. For the CDR3, the DNA is TGTGCCAGCAGGGGGGGAGGGAACACTGAAGCTTTCTTT. Translating gives CASRGGGNTEAFF.

The rearrangement links TRBV7-2 to TRBJ2-1, with D maybe TRBD2 (6 bases). Germline V gene sequence: CDR1 SGHTA, CDR2 FQGNSA. The V and J ends lost 1 base and 5 bases respectively, with 9 bases between them. The CDR3 runs 14 residues. In DNA, the CDR3 is TGTGCCAGCAGCTTAGTTGGGGGGAACAATGAGCAGTTCTTC. Its translation is CASSLVGGNNEQFF.

This chain links TRBV14 with TRBJ2-2; D is undetermined. The ends were cut back, 4 bases at V and 4 bases at J, with 10 bases in the middle. Germline CDR1 is SGHDN and CDR2 is FVKESK. The CDR3 sequence is 14 residues long. The CDR3 DNA reads TGTGCCAGCAGCCTCCATGCAGGCACCGGGGAGCTGTTTTTT. Translating it yields CASSLHAGTGELFF.

This clone was counted a few times. This chain connects TRBV6-5 to TRBJ1-2; the D is unclear. The CDR3 sequence is 13 residues long. V lost 6 bases to trimming and J lost 4 bases, with 12 bases between them. The germline V gene has CDR1 MNHEY and CDR2 SVGAGI. CDR3 DNA: TGTGCCAGCAGCTCGACACATCGCTATGGCTACACCTTC. Residues: CASSSTHRYGYTF.

The chain joins TRBV14 to TRBJ2-7; TRBD2 aligns across 10 bases. V trimming: 1 base; J trimming: 4 bases; junction bases outside the gene matches: 4. Germline-derived CDR1 and CDR2 are SGHDN and FVKESK. The CDR3 has 15 amino acids. CDR3 DNA sequence: TGTGCCAGCAGCCAAGGGACTAGCGGAAAGTACGAGCAGTACTTC. Protein: CASSQGTSGKYEQYF.

The V call is TRBV18, the J call TRBJ2-2; D gene uncertain. Deletions cut 2 bases from V and 3 bases from J, with 10 bases between. CDR1 KGHSH and CDR2 LQKENI come from the germline V gene. The CDR3 has 15 amino acids. CDR3 region: CASSPLAGDTGELFF. CDR3 DNA: TGTGCCAGCTCACCATTGGCAGGTGACACCGGGGAGCTGTTTTTT.

The chain is built from TRBV29-1 and TRBJ2-2, with TRBD2 matching 7 bases. CDR3 size: 12 residues. Germline V gives CDR1 SQVTM, CDR2 ANQGSEA. V shed 4 bases, J shed 7 bases, and the junction held 3 bases outside the gene matches. The CDR3 loop is CSVGGGIGELFF. CDR3 DNA: TGCAGCGTTGGGGGGGGTATCGGGGAGCTGTTTTTT.

This clone was picked up a small number of times. This sequence joins TRBV6-5 and TRBJ1-5; the D gene is possibly TRBD1 (5 bases). The CDR3 loop spans 13 amino acids. Germline assignment: CDR1 MNHEY and CDR2 SVGAGI. V was clipped by 7 bases and J by 9 bases, with 16 bases between them. The CDR3 DNA sequence: TGTGCCAGCACCTCGGACACGTCATGGCCCCAGCATTTT. It specifies CASTSDTSWPQHF.

This clone was recorded a few times. The chain joins TRBV28 to TRBJ2-5, with 8 bases matching TRBD1. Trimming cost V 6 bases and J 9 bases; bases outside gene matches: 12. The CDR3 is 14 amino acids. Per the germline V gene, CDR1 is MDHEN and CDR2 is SYDVKM. The CDR3 spells CASSDGQGVLAQYF. CDR3 coding DNA: TGTGCCAGCAGCGACGGACAGGGTGTTCTTGCCCAGTACTTC.

This clone was seen only a few times. The CDR3: CASSTRTGVNEQYF. The CDR3 coding sequence is TGTGCCAGCAGCACGCGGACAGGGGTCAACGAGCAGTACTTC. V is TRBV5-4 and J is TRBJ2-7, with 9 bases aligning to TRBD1. V dropped 4 bases and J dropped 5; count of bases not matched to a gene: 7. The CDR3 spans 14 residues. From germline, CDR1 is SGHNT and CDR2 YYREEE (reference sequence).